This T cell receptor (beta chain) emerged from a study of CD4 T cells in relation to SARS-CoV-2 and coronaviruses. Worth noting for this clone: Its antigen is undetermined.

Repertoires were generated with immunoSEQ multiplex PCR, while TCRdb's copy carries only in-frame clones and drops some. This sample has 58,000 or so clones, with roughly nine tenths found just once. CDR3 length equals 15 residues. V lost 1 base and J 7 bases, leaving 11 bases between the germline ends. Germline-derived CDR1 and CDR2 are LGHDT and YNNKEL (reference sequence). General observations from the study: About 65% of donors had memory CD4+ clonotypes crossrecognizing SARS-CoV-2 and common cold coronavirus spike.

Sequencing was performed on naive CD4+ T cells from PBMCs. Subset specified: naive CD4+ T cells isolated by negative enrichment. The clonotype was recovered from an adult with COVID-19. The genes are TRBV3-1 (or the pseudogene TRBV3-2) and TRBJ1-6; D ambiguous. The CDR3 DNA follows: TGTGCCAGCAGCCAAGGCCAAAGCCCCAATTCACCCCTCCACTTT. This translates into CASSQGQSPNSPLHF.